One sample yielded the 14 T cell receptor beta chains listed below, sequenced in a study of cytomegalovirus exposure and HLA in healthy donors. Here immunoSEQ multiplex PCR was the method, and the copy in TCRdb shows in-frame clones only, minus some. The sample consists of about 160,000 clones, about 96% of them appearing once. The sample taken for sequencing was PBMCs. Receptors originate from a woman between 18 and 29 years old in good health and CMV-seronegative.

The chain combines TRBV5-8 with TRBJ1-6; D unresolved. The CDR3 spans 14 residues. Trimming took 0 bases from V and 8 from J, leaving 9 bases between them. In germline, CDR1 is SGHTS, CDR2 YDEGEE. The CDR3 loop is CASSLGRRDSPLHF. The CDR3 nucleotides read TGTGCCAGCAGCTTGGGGAGGCGGGATTCACCCCTCCACTTT.

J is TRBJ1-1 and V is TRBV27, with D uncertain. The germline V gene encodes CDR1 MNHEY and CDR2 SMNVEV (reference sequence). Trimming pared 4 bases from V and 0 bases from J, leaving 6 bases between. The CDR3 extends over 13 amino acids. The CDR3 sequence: CASSSTLNTEAFF. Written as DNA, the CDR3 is TGTGCCAGCAGTTCGACTTTGAACACTGAAGCTTTCTTT.

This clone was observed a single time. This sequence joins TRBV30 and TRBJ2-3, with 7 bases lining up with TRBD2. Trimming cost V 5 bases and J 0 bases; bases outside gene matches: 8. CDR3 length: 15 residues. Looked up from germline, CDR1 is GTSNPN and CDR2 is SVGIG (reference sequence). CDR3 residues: CAWDGWGGSTDTQYF. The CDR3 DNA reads TGTGCCTGGGATGGGTGGGGGGGGAGCACAGATACGCAGTATTTT.

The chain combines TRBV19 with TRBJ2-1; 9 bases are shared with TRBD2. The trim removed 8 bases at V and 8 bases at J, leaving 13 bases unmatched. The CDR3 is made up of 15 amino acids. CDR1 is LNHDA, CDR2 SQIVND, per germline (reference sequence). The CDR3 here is CASDVGGGAMDEQFF. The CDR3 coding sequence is TGTGCCAGTGACGTCGGCGGGGGGGCCATGGATGAGCAGTTCTTC.

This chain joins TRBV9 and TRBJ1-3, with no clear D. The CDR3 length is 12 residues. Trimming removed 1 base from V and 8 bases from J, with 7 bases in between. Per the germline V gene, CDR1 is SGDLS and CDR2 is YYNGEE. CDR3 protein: CASSVNGDTIYF. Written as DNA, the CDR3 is TGTGCCAGCAGCGTAAACGGGGACACCATATATTTT.

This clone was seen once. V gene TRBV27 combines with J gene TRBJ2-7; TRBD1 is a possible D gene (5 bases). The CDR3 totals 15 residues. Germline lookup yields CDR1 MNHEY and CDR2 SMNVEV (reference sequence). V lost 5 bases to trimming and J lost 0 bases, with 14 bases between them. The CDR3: CASSPRGPSSYEQYF. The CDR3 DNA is TGTGCCAGCAGTCCTAGGGGTCCGAGCTCCTACGAGCAGTACTTC.

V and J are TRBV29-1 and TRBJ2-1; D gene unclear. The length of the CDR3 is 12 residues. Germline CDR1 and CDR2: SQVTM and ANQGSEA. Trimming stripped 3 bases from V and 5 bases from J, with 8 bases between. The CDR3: CSVDPFDNEQFF. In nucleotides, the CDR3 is TGCAGCGTTGACCCCTTCGACAATGAGCAGTTCTTC.

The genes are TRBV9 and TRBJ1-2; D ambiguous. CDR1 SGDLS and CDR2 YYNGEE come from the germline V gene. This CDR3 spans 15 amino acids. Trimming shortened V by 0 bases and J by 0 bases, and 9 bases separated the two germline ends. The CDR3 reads CASSVEPGSNYGYTF. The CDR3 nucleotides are TGTGCCAGCAGCGTAGAACCGGGGTCTAACTATGGCTACACCTTC.

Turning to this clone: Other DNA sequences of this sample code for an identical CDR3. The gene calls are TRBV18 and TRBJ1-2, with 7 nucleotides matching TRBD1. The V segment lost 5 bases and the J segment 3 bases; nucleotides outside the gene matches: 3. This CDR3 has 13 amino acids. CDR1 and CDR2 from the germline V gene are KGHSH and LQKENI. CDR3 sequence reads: CASSDDRDYGYTF. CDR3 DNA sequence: TGTGCCAGCTCAGATGACAGGGACTATGGCTACACCTTC.

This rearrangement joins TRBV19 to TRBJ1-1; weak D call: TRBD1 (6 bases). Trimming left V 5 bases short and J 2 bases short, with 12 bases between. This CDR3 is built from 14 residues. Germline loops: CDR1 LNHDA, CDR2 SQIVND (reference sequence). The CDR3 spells CASSPTGSNTEAFF. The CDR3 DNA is TGTGCCAGTAGTCCGACAGGAAGTAACACTGAAGCTTTCTTT.

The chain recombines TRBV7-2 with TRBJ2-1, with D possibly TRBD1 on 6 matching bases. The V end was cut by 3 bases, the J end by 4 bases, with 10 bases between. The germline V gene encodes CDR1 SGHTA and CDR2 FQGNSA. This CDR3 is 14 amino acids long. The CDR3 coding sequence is TGTGCCAGCAGCTTTAACGGACAGTACAATGAGCAGTTCTTC. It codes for CASSFNGQYNEQFF.

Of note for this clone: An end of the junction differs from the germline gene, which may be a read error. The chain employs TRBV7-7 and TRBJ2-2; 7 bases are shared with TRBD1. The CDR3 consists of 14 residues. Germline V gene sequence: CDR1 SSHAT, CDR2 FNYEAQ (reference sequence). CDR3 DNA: TGTGCTAGCAGCCCTGGGACAGCCACCGGGGAGCTGTTTTTT. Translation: CASSPGTATGELFF.

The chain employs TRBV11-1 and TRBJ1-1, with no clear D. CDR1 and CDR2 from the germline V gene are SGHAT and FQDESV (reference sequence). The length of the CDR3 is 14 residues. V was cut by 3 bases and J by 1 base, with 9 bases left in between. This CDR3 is CASSFFQENTEAFF. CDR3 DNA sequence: TGTGCCAGCAGCTTTTTTCAGGAGAACACTGAAGCTTTCTTT.

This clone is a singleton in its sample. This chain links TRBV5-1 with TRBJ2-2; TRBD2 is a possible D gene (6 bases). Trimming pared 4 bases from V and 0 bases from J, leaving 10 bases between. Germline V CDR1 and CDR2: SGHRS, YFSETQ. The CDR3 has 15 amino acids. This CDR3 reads CASSLGTANTGELFF. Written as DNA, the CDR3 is TGCGCCAGCAGCCTCGGGACTGCGAACACCGGGGAGCTGTTTTTT.